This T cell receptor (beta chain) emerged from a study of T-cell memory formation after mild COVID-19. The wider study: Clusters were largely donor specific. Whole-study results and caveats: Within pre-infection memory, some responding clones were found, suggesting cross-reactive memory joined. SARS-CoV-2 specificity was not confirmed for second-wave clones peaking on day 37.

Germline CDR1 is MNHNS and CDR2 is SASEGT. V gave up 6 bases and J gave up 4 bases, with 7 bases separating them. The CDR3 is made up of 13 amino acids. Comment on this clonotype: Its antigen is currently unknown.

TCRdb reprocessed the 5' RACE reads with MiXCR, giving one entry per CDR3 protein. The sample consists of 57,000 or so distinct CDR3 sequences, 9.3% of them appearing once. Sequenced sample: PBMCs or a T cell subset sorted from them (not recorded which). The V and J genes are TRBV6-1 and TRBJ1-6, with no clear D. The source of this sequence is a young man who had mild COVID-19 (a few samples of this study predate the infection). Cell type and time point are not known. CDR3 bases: TGTGCCAGCAGGACGGAATATAATTCACCCCTCCACTTT. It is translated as CASRTEYNSPLHF.